The clone carrying this TCR beta chain came up once. Germline values: CDR1 SGHRS, CDR2 YFSETQ. CDR3 length: 17 residues. Trimming took 5 bases from V and 2 from J; bases not matched to a gene: 9. The data originate from a study of blood T cell repertoires in COVID-19. Looking at the study overall: The United States, Italy and Spain supplied acute and convalescent COVID-19 samples. Nucleic acid was either cDNA or gDNA, and it came from T cells, B-cell-depleted T cells, or PBMCs.

In the study's own analysis: By means of reference gene primer amplification, nucleated cell counts were estimated. Using immunoSEQ multiplex PCR, the repertoire was profiled, and TCRdb retains in-frame clones only, with some absent. That table supplies the V and J calls and clone size; D and trimming were determined from the DNA. The sample contains over 100,000 clones, over 80% of which appear only once. Sequencing was performed on peripheral blood. The receptor was derived from a woman between 65 and 79 years old with acute or convalescent COVID-19. This chain connects TRBV5-1 to TRBJ2-2; the match to TRBD1 covers 10 bases. For the CDR3, the DNA is TGCGCCAGCAGTTTGACCGGGACAGGGGACAACACCGGGGAGCTGTTTTTT. It codes for CASSLTGTGDNTGELFF. Based on the CDR3 plus reference TRBV5-1 and TRBJ2-2, the full variable domain is KAGVTQTPRYLIKTRGQQVTLSCSPISGHRSVSWYQQTPGQGLQFLFEYFSETQRNKGNFPGRFSGRQFSNSRSEMNVSTLELGDSALYLCASSLTGTGDNTGELFFGEGSRLTVL.